This T cell receptor (beta chain) was captured in a study of control samples from healthy donors and cancer patients. Unmatched junction bases numbered 6, after V lost 5 bases and J lost 11 bases. Germline V gene lookup returns CDR1 LNHDA and CDR2 SQIVND (reference sequence). The CDR3 is made up of 12 amino acids. Clones were read by immunoSEQ multiplex PCR, and TCRdb kept only the in-frame ones, dropping some. The sample gives approximately 170,000 clones, more than 80% of which show up once; around 1.5% is in the top ten. This sequence was found in a man younger than 40 in good health. The chain recombines TRBV19 with TRBJ1-1; TRBD1 agrees at 9 bases. Sequenced input: blood. CDR3: CASSPDRGEAFF. DNA for the CDR3: TGTGCCAGTAGTCCGGACAGGGGTGAGGCTTTCTTT.